One T cell receptor beta chain is described in this entry. Its antigen is unidentified. The source of the sample is a study of beta chain features in type 1 diabetes. Overall study findings and caveats: Any role of HLA type in TCRB rearrangement remained unresolved here. At VDJ recombination sites, type 1 diabetes patients had fewer insertions and more deleted nucleotides.

Populations obtained by sorting all exceeded 95% purity. The germline V gene encodes CDR1 GTSNPN and CDR2 SVGIG (reference sequence). The CDR3 is made up of 9 amino acids. Trimming cost V 8 bases and J 8 bases, with 4 bases left between them. Every isolated RNA sample was fully reverse transcribed, so sequencing captured expressed TCRB transcripts. Here immunoSEQ multiplex PCR was the method, and the copy in TCRdb shows in-frame clones only, minus some. Of approximately 200,000 clones detected, 9.6% appear once; the ten largest clones hold approximately 0.035%. The sequenced material came from naive CD4+ T cells from blood. This chain joins TRBV30 and TRBJ1-6; D remains unclear. The TCR was taken from a woman between 18 and 29 years old in good health. This chain's CDR3 is CALDSPLHF. DNA for the CDR3: TGTGCCCTCGATTCACCCCTCCACTTT.